One TCR beta chain is described in this entry. Antigen: not known. The source of the sample is a study of shared clonotypes between healthy human individuals. Study-wide findings and caveats: A handful of donors showed sharing of approximately 5% of naive CD4 clonotypes.

Authors' data handling: From ImmunoSEQ came sequences covering only the junction and carrying no quality scores, so filtering differed. Generated by immunoSEQ multiplex PCR, the TCRdb table keeps only in-frame clones and is missing some. The DNA was the basis for D and trimming; V, J and clone size are from that table. The sample comprises 2,500,000 or so clones, roughly 93% of which are singletons, and 0.36% rests with the top ten. Germline V lookup: CDR1 SGDLS, CDR2 YYNGEE. The CDR3 extends over 15 amino acids. Trimming took off 0 bases at V and 7 bases at J, with 14 bases between the two ends. The TCR was taken from a man younger than 35 in good health. Some clones in this sample may be carry-over from other donors' samples. Sequencing was performed on naive CD4+ T cells from PBMCs. Subset meaning: CD45RA+ positively selected. This sequence joins TRBV9 and TRBJ1-3, with D perhaps TRBD1 (6 bases). CDR3 sequence reads: CASSVESGARNTIYF. For the CDR3, the DNA is TGTGCCAGCAGCGTAGAATCGGGGGCACGGAACACCATATATTTT.